Below, 31 T cell receptor beta chains from the same sample are listed, as sequenced in a study of cytomegalovirus exposure and HLA in healthy donors (dated by TCRdb to 2016 to 2017). Libraries were built with the immunoSEQ multiplex PCR assay. A mixture of 60 forward primers for TCR Vbeta segments and 13 reverse primers for TCR Jbeta segments was used in the multiplex PCR. In TCRdb, the immuneACCESS table is reduced to in-frame sequences with V and J assigned. These tables do not hold every clone; where another copy was compared, an unresolved V gene accounts for under half, and the others remain unexplained. The sample has roughly 200,000 clones on record, roughly 80% of them singletons. The top ten clones comprise roughly 1.6% of the sample. Source material: PBMCs. Receptors originate from a woman aged 18-29 years in good health and CMV-seronegative.

This chain uses TRBV19 with TRBJ2-1; 7 bases are a match to TRBD2. The CDR3 loop spans 15 amino acids. Germline loops: CDR1 LNHDA, CDR2 SQIVND (reference sequence). With 4 bases clipped from V and 8 bases from J, the junction kept 11 bases outside the gene matches. CDR3: CASSTLGSGWDEQFF. As DNA, the CDR3 is TGTGCCAGTAGTACGCTGGGTAGCGGGTGGGATGAGCAGTTCTTC. Variable domain in full (rest from reference TRBV19 and TRBJ2-1): DGGITQSPKYLFRKEGQNVTLSCEQNLNHDAMYWYRQDPGQGLRLIYYSQIVNDFQKGDIAEGYSVSREKKESFPLTVTSAQKNPTAFYLCASSTLGSGWDEQFFGPGTRLTVL.

The chain has TRBV6-8 and TRBJ2-2, with a tentative D call TRBD1 (6 bases). CDR1 and CDR2 from the germline V gene are MNHGY and SAAAGT. This CDR3 comprises 20 residues. Trimming took off 0 bases at V and 6 bases at J, with 26 bases between the two ends. CDR3 nucleotide sequence: TGTGCCAGCAGTTACTCGACGGTAGCCAGGGGCGATTTTAACGCCGGGGAGCTGTTTTTT. Translating gives CASSYSTVARGDFNAGELFF.

The chain carries TRBV27 and TRBJ1-2; possibly TRBD1 for D (6 bases). Germline-derived CDR1 and CDR2 are MNHEY and SMNVEV (reference sequence). This CDR3 contains 15 residues. Trimming left V 1 base short and J 3 bases short, with 12 bases between. The CDR3 coding sequence is TGTGCCAGCAGTTTATTGGCGGGGGCTGACTATGGCTACACCTTC. It encodes CASSLLAGADYGYTF.

The V gene is TRBV10-3, the J gene TRBJ2-5; TRBD1 agrees at 9 bases. Germline V gene data show CDR1 as ENHRY and CDR2 as SYGVKD. V was clipped by 8 bases and J by 2 bases; unmatched bases: 0. The CDR3 is made up of 12 amino acids. The CDR3: CAIGQGQETQYF. CDR3 DNA sequence: TGTGCCATCGGACAGGGGCAAGAGACCCAGTACTTC.

This clone came up once. The chain recombines TRBV28 with TRBJ1-1; TRBD1 matches 7 bases. This CDR3 comprises 16 residues. Germline V gene data show CDR1 as MDHEN and CDR2 as SYDVKM. J was trimmed by 5 bases and V by 4 bases; bases with no gene match: 13. The CDR3 region has the DNA TGTGCCAGCAGTTCAAAAGGGGGCGCGAGGTGGACTGAAGCTTTCTTT. Residues: CASSSKGGARWTEAFF. Filled out from reference TRBV28 and TRBJ1-1, the complete variable domain reads DVKVTQSSRYLVKRTGEKVFLECVQDMDHENMFWYRQDPGLGLRLIYFSYDVKMKEKGDIPEGYSVSREKKERFSLILESASTNQTSMYLCASSSKGGARWTEAFFGQGTRLTVV.

The V gene is TRBV21-1, the J gene TRBJ1-5; the table names TRBD1, a call not compared with the DNA. TRBV21-1 is tagged as a pseudogene. The CDR3 runs to 19 residues. CDR3 sequence (DNA): TGTGCCAGCAGCAAAGAAGGGGCGACACTACCCCTAAGCAATCAGCCCCAGCATTTT. As protein: CASSKEGATLPLSNQPQHF.

This clone was seen a handful of times. This chain joins TRBV2 and TRBJ1-5; TRBD1 might be the D (5 bases). Germline V lookup: CDR1 SNHLY, CDR2 FYNNEI. Trimming shortened V by 9 bases and J by 4 bases, and 10 bases separated the two germline ends. There are 12 residues in the CDR3. CDR3 residues: CARGGRNQPQHF. In DNA form, the CDR3 reads TGTGCCAGGGGGGGACGTAATCAGCCCCAGCATTTT.

CDR3 sequence (DNA): TGTGCCAGCTCGTTCTTTGACAGCTCGGAGGGAAACACCATATATTTT. Translating it yields CASSFFDSSEGNTIYF. V is TRBV18 and J is TRBJ1-3; D is perhaps TRBD1 (5 bases). The CDR3 has 16 residues. CDR1 and CDR2 (germline): KGHSH, LQKENI. V was cut by 6 bases and J by 4 bases, with 19 bases left in between.

The chain joins TRBV2 to TRBJ2-7, with 7 bases identical to TRBD2. The germline CDR1 and CDR2 sequences are SNHLY and FYNNEI. V lost 0 bases, J lost 3 bases, and 20 bases stayed unmatched. This CDR3 comprises 20 residues. The CDR3 protein is CASSEATSPPSGKVYYEQYV. CDR3 coding DNA: TGTGCCAGCAGTGAAGCTACAAGCCCGCCTAGCGGCAAAGTCTACTACGAGCAGTACGTC.

The chain joins TRBV7-9 to TRBJ2-5; D remains ambiguous. Per the germline V gene, CDR1 is SEHNR and CDR2 is FQNEAQ (reference sequence). There are 13 residues in the CDR3. V lost 1 base to trimming and J lost 3 bases, with 6 bases between them. In DNA form, the CDR3 reads TGTGCCAGCAGCTTAGGGGCCAAAGAGACCCAGTACTTC. As protein: CASSLGAKETQYF.

This clone has just a few counts. The V gene is TRBV6-5, the J gene TRBJ1-2, with 9 positions matching TRBD1. V dropped 5 bases and J dropped 8; count of bases not matched to a gene: 6. This CDR3 is built from 13 residues. CDR1 MNHEY and CDR2 SVGAGI come from the germline V gene. CDR3 nucleotide sequence: TGTGCCAGCAGTGTACAGGGGGCGCGGGGCTACACCTTC. This translates into CASSVQGARGYTF.

The chain joins TRBV5-6 to TRBJ2-2; 7 nucleotides agree with TRBD2. Germline trimming cut 3 bases from V and 7 bases from J; bases unmatched to any gene: 9. There are 15 residues in the CDR3. Per the germline V gene, CDR1 is SGHDT and CDR2 is YYEEEE. CDR3 region: CASSWDYQEGGELFF. CDR3 coding DNA: TGTGCCAGCAGCTGGGACTACCAGGAAGGCGGGGAGCTGTTTTTT.

The chain has TRBV18 and TRBJ2-7; 10 bases align to TRBD2. This CDR3 spans 14 amino acids. Germline lookup yields CDR1 KGHSH and CDR2 LQKENI. V was clipped by 6 bases and J by 6 bases; unmatched bases: 8. In DNA form, the CDR3 reads TGTGCCAGCTCGCCATCTAGCGGGAGTGGCGAGCAGTACGTC. This codes for CASSPSSGSGEQYV.

This chain uses TRBV7-2 with TRBJ1-1; D gene ambiguous. This CDR3 has 13 residues. V was clipped by 5 bases and J by 1 base, with 8 bases between them. Germline V CDR1 and CDR2: SGHTA, FQGNSA. The CDR3 sequence is CASSGQENTEAFF. The CDR3, as DNA: TGTGCCAGCAGCGGGCAGGAGAACACTGAAGCTTTCTTT.

The chain carries TRBV28 and TRBJ2-2; tentatively, D is TRBD1 (6 bases). The CDR3 loop spans 15 amino acids. Per germline, CDR1 MDHEN and CDR2 SYDVKM. V was shortened by 5 bases and J by 4 bases, with 14 bases between the two germline ends. The CDR3 here is CASSGDKGITGELFF. The CDR3 coding sequence is TGTGCCAGCAGTGGGGACAAAGGAATCACCGGGGAGCTGTTTTTT.

V usage is TRBV30 and J usage is TRBJ2-7, with no clear D. Per the germline V gene, CDR1 is GTSNPN and CDR2 is SVGIG (reference sequence). The CDR3 is made up of 14 amino acids. Trimming removed 1 base at V and 2 bases at J, with 12 bases between. Written as DNA, the CDR3 is TGTGCCTGGAGTGCCGGTGACATGGCCTACGAGCAGTACTTC. It encodes CAWSAGDMAYEQYF.

In its sample, this clone was seen a few times. V usage is TRBV6-5 and J usage is TRBJ1-1; 9 positions match TRBD1. Trimming removed 6 bases from V and 0 bases from J; junction bases left unmatched: 5. The CDR3 is made up of 15 amino acids. Germline CDR1 MNHEY, CDR2 SVGAGI. The chain's CDR3 is CASSLGQGLNTEAFF. The DNA for the CDR3 is TGTGCCAGCAGCCTCGGACAGGGGTTGAACACTGAAGCTTTCTTT.

The chain couples TRBV6-5 to TRBJ2-3, with D unresolved. The V end lost 6 bases, the J end lost 2 bases, and 15 bases lay between the germline ends. The CDR3 extends over 15 amino acids. Per germline, CDR1 MNHEY and CDR2 SVGAGI. CDR3 DNA sequence: TGTGCCAGCAGCCCACGTTACCGGGTCACAGATACGCAGTATTTT. Its protein is CASSPRYRVTDTQYF.

J is TRBJ2-1 and V is TRBV13; tentative D call: TRBD2 (6 bases). Trimming removed 1 base at V and 9 bases at J, with 28 bases between. Germline V gives CDR1 PRHDT, CDR2 FYEKMQ (reference sequence). The CDR3 contains 19 residues. This CDR3 reads CASSLESPGVARRIGEQFF. The CDR3 DNA reads TGTGCCAGCAGCTTAGAAAGTCCGGGAGTGGCGCGGAGGATCGGTGAGCAGTTCTTC.

The chain carries TRBV5-1 and TRBJ2-7; TRBD2 matches 8 bases. Trimming removed 0 bases from V and 5 bases from J; junction bases left unmatched: 7. Germline V lookup: CDR1 SGHRS, CDR2 YFSETQ. The CDR3 runs to 15 residues. The CDR3 spells CASSLAGTRENEQYV. Written as DNA, the CDR3 is TGCGCCAGCAGCTTGGCCGGGACTAGGGAAAACGAGCAGTACGTC.

The chain employs TRBV11-2 and TRBJ2-3; 10 bases are shared with TRBD1. J lost 3 bases, V lost 5 bases, and 5 bases had no gene match. This CDR3 contains 15 residues. Germline CDR1 is SGHAT and CDR2 is FQNNGV. DNA for the CDR3: TGTGCCAGCAGCCAGGGGGGACAGGGGACAGATACGCAGTATTTT. It specifies CASSQGGQGTDTQYF.

V gene TRBV25-1 combines with J gene TRBJ2-7; D is undetermined. V dropped 5 bases and J dropped 1 base, with 9 bases sitting between them. From germline, CDR1 is MGHDK and CDR2 SYGVNS. The CDR3 is made up of 13 amino acids. The CDR3 loop reads CASSQTESYEQYF. CDR3 DNA sequence: TGTGCCAGCAGTCAGACGGAGTCCTACGAGCAGTACTTC.

With regard to this clone: One end of the junction varies from germline; a read error may be responsible. The chain links TRBV15 to TRBJ2-1, with D perhaps matching TRBD1 (6 bases). Germline V gives CDR1 LNHNV, CDR2 YYDKDF (reference sequence). The CDR3 contains 14 residues. CDR3 region: CATSRVPKQGNRVF. CDR3 DNA: TGTGCCACCAGCAGAGTGCCGAAACAGGGTAATAGGGTCTTC. Filled out from reference TRBV15 and TRBJ2-1, the complete variable domain reads DAMVIQNPRYQVTQFGKPVTLSCSQTLNHNVMYWYQQKSSQAPKLLFHYYDKDFNNEADTPDNFQSRRPNTSFCFLDIRSPGLGDTAMYLCATSRVPKQGNRVFGPGTRLTVL.

This chain links TRBV28 with TRBJ2-7; 10 bases align to TRBD1. The CDR3 covers 14 residues. Germline V gene sequence: CDR1 MDHEN, CDR2 SYDVKM. The J segment lost 5 bases and the V segment lost 2 bases, leaving 3 bases of the junction unmatched. DNA of the CDR3: TGTGCCAGCAGTTTAAGACAGGGGGCAAACGAGCAGTACTTC. This gives the protein CASSLRQGANEQYF. The full variable domain, with the rest looked up from reference TRBV28 and TRBJ2-7, is DVKVTQSSRYLVKRTGEKVFLECVQDMDHENMFWYRQDPGLGLRLIYFSYDVKMKEKGDIPEGYSVSREKKERFSLILESASTNQTSMYLCASSLRQGANEQYFGPGTRLTVT.

The V gene is TRBV19, the J gene TRBJ2-3, with D possibly being TRBD2 (6 bases). The CDR3 is 15 residues long. The V end was cut by 7 bases, the J end by 5 bases, with 19 bases between. Germline CDR1 and CDR2: LNHDA and SQIVND (reference sequence). The CDR3, as DNA: TGTGCCAGTACCCTAGAGGGCGGGAAGGGAGATACGCAGTATTTT. Translation gives CASTLEGGKGDTQYF.

This rearrangement joins TRBV7-9 to TRBJ1-5; D is unclear. The CDR3 sequence is 15 residues long. Per the germline V gene, CDR1 is SEHNR and CDR2 is FQNEAQ (reference sequence). V shed 7 bases and J shed 0 bases, with 13 bases lying between them. The CDR3 DNA follows: TGTGCCAGCAATTGTCGGAGAAATAGCAATCAGCCCCAGCATTTT. This sequence encodes CASNCRRNSNQPQHF.

This rearrangement joins TRBV28 to TRBJ2-5, with a tentative D call TRBD2 (7 bases). CDR1 and CDR2 from the germline V gene are MDHEN and SYDVKM. The length of the CDR3 is 17 residues. Trimming shortened V by 2 bases and J by 8 bases, and 24 bases separated the two germline ends. The CDR3 nucleotides are TGTGCCAGCAGTTTAATCCCTGCGGCGGGGGCAAGAGATACCCAGTACTTC. Amino acid sequence: CASSLIPAAGARDTQYF.

CDR3 sequence: CASNLIPGRGTSGANVLTF. CDR3 coding DNA: TGTGCCAGCAACCTTATCCCTGGCAGGGGAACATCTGGGGCCAACGTCCTGACTTTC. This chain joins TRBV7-2 and TRBJ2-6, with D perhaps matching TRBD1 (6 bases). This CDR3 comprises 19 residues. V was clipped by 7 bases and J by 1 base, with 23 bases between them. Per the germline V gene, CDR1 is SGHTA and CDR2 is FQGNSA.

V gene TRBV7-9 combines with J gene TRBJ1-2; D remains unclear. This CDR3 comprises 12 residues. The V gene's germline CDR1 is SEHNR and CDR2 FQNEAQ (reference sequence). V dropped 1 base and J dropped 7 bases, with 7 bases sitting between them. This chain's CDR3 is CASSLGVRGYTF. The CDR3 coding sequence is TGTGCCAGCAGCTTAGGAGTGCGTGGCTACACCTTC.

About this clone: Germline is not matched at one junction end, which may reflect a read error. This specimen includes other DNA sequences encoding the same CDR3. The chain employs TRBV2 and TRBJ1-1; weak D call: TRBD1 (5 bases). The germline V gene has CDR1 SNHLY and CDR2 FYNNEI. The CDR3 length is 14 residues. The CDR3 bases are TGTGCCAGCAGTTCGGACGGGGGGAACACTGAAGCTTTTTTT. It yields the protein CASSSDGGNTEAFF.

This chain links TRBV4-1 with TRBJ2-2, with a possible D match to TRBD2 (5 bases). Germline lookup yields CDR1 MGHRA and CDR2 YSYEKL. This CDR3 has 14 amino acids. V shed 8 bases and J shed 7 bases, with 17 bases lying between them. CDR3 sequence reads: CASAAEPRGGELFF. The DNA of the CDR3 is TGCGCCAGCGCTGCCGAACCCCGGGGCGGGGAGCTGTTTTTT.